These 27 T cell receptor beta chains originate from one sample sequenced in a study of cytomegalovirus exposure and HLA in healthy donors. Profiling relied on immunoSEQ multiplex PCR, and the TCRdb table lists in-frame clones only, not all of them. In the table there are over 150,000 clones, around 84% of which are singletons. Material: PBMCs. These receptors originate from a human donor in good health.

The rearrangement joins TRBV6-6 to TRBJ1-4; possibly TRBD1 for D (5 bases). V was clipped by 6 bases and J by 4 bases, with 9 bases between them. Germline lookup yields CDR1 MNHNY and CDR2 SVGAGI (reference sequence). CDR3 length: 13 amino acids. The CDR3 sequence: CASRFDSNEKLFF. In DNA, the CDR3 is TGTGCCAGCAGATTCGACAGTAATGAAAAACTGTTTTTT.

This chain connects TRBV6-1 to TRBJ2-1, with D maybe TRBD1 (5 bases). This CDR3 spans 13 amino acids. Germline CDR1 and CDR2: MNHNS and SASEGT. V lost 7 bases and J lost 4, with 11 bases in between. CDR3 sequence reads: CASNKDMYNEQFF. The CDR3 region has the DNA TGTGCCAGCAATAAGGACATGTACAATGAGCAGTTCTTC.

The chain joins TRBV6-5 to TRBJ2-2; 7 bases agree with TRBD1. Germline V lookup: CDR1 MNHEY, CDR2 SVGAGI. The V gene end was trimmed by 7 bases and the J gene end by 4 bases; junction bases not matched to a gene: 9. The CDR3 loop spans 15 amino acids. The CDR3 DNA is TGTGCCAGCACCCGTAACAGGGGACCCACCGGGGAGCTGTTTTTT. Translated, it gives CASTRNRGPTGELFF.

The gene calls are TRBV6-5 and TRBJ2-7, with 8 bases lining up with TRBD1. The ends lost 0 bases at V and 3 bases at J; junction bases unmatched: 1. The length of the CDR3 is 14 residues. CDR1 and CDR2 (germline): MNHEY, SVGAGI. The CDR3 coding sequence is TGTGCCAGCAGTTACTCTGGACAGGGCTACGAGCAGTACTTC. Encoded protein: CASSYSGQGYEQYF.

The rearrangement joins TRBV29-1 to TRBJ1-1; 7 bases are a match to TRBD1. The length of the CDR3 is 13 residues. V was clipped by 3 bases and J by 5 bases; unmatched bases: 6. CDR1 and CDR2 from the germline V gene are SQVTM and ANQGSEA. CDR3 sequence: CSVEGDRETEAFF. DNA of the CDR3: TGCAGCGTTGAGGGAGACAGGGAGACTGAAGCTTTCTTT.

The table lists this clone with a few counts. This chain joins TRBV7-9 and TRBJ1-1; D perhaps matches TRBD1 (6 bases). CDR3 length: 14 amino acids. Germline CDR1 is SEHNR and CDR2 is FQNEAQ (reference sequence). The V end lost 6 bases, the J end lost 0 bases, and 11 bases lay between the germline ends. CDR3 nucleotide sequence: TGTGCCAGCAGACAGGGAGGGATGAACACTGAAGCTTTCTTT. Translation: CASRQGGMNTEAFF.

The chain is built from TRBV7-2 and TRBJ2-7; D ambiguous. V lost 1 base, J lost 9 bases, and 10 bases lay in between. Germline-derived CDR1 and CDR2 are SGHTA and FQGNSA. This CDR3 has 12 amino acids. CDR3 DNA: TGTGCCAGCAGCTTAGGCGCGGTTCGGCAGTACTTC. Residues: CASSLGAVRQYF.

The rearrangement links TRBV19 to TRBJ1-1; D gene uncertain. V was clipped by 5 bases and J by 1 base, with 11 bases between them. The CDR3 has 14 amino acids. Germline V CDR1 and CDR2: LNHDA, SQIVND (reference sequence). The CDR3 sequence is CASSARWRNTEAFF. CDR3 in DNA: TGTGCCAGTAGTGCTCGCTGGAGGAACACTGAAGCTTTCTTT.

The chain recombines TRBV6-1 with TRBJ1-1; the match to TRBD1 covers 7 bases. This CDR3 has 14 residues. Germline trimming cut 5 bases from V and 3 bases from J; bases unmatched to any gene: 6. The germline CDR1 and CDR2 sequences are MNHNS and SASEGT. CDR3 region: CASSISQGDTEAFF. CDR3 coding DNA: TGTGCCAGCAGTATTAGTCAGGGGGACACTGAAGCTTTCTTT.

The V and J genes are TRBV5-1 and TRBJ1-2; 9 bases map to TRBD1. This CDR3 has 14 amino acids. Germline assignment: CDR1 SGHRS and CDR2 YFSETQ. The V segment lost 0 bases and the J segment 7 bases; nucleotides outside the gene matches: 4. This chain's CDR3 is CASSLEGQGGGYTF. The CDR3 nucleotides are TGCGCCAGCAGCTTGGAGGGACAGGGTGGTGGCTACACCTTC.

The CDR3 region is CASSLPTSGVVNEQFF. For the CDR3, the DNA is TGCGCCAGCAGCTTGCCGACTAGCGGGGTGGTTAATGAGCAGTTCTTC. J is TRBJ2-1 and V is TRBV5-1; 11 bases map to TRBD2. V trimming: 1 base; J trimming: 7 bases; junction bases outside the gene matches: 7. The CDR3 totals 16 residues. The V gene's germline CDR1 is SGHRS and CDR2 YFSETQ.

The chain employs TRBV11-2 and TRBJ2-2, with TRBD2 matching 11 bases. V was pared by 5 bases and J by 4 bases, with 6 bases of the junction left unmatched. The CDR3 is 16 amino acids. Germline loops: CDR1 SGHAT, CDR2 FQNNGV. DNA of the CDR3: TGTGCCAGCAGCCTTAGCGGGAGGGGGAGCACCGGGGAGCTGTTTTTT. This sequence encodes CASSLSGRGSTGELFF.

The sample holds a few counts of this clone. The chain recombines TRBV6-5 with TRBJ1-2; D remains unclear. Germline-derived CDR1 and CDR2 are MNHEY and SVGAGI. The CDR3 totals 12 residues. V was pared by 8 bases and J by 4 bases, with 11 bases between. The CDR3 nucleotides read TGTGCCAGCCGTCGGGGTCCCTATGGCTACACCTTC. Translated, it gives CASRRGPYGYTF.

V is TRBV5-6 and J is TRBJ2-3; a possible D gene is TRBD2 (6 bases). Germline V gives CDR1 SGHDT, CDR2 YYEEEE. The CDR3 is 16 residues long. Trimming pared 1 base from V and 2 bases from J, leaving 14 bases between. CDR3 region: CASSLNSGLITDTQYF. Here the CDR3 DNA reads TGTGCCAGCAGCTTGAATAGCGGTTTGATCACAGATACGCAGTATTTT.

The chain is built from TRBV18 and TRBJ1-1; TRBD1 aligns across 9 bases. Losses at the gene ends were 4 bases for V and 3 bases for J; bases not matched to a gene: 3. The CDR3 is 14 amino acids. Germline assignment: CDR1 KGHSH and CDR2 LQKENI. In DNA, the CDR3 is TGTGCCAGCTCACTGGACAGGGGCGACACTGAAGCTTTCTTT. It is translated as CASSLDRGDTEAFF.

This chain links TRBV7-9 with TRBJ2-1; 12 bases agree with TRBD2. Per the germline V gene, CDR1 is SEHNR and CDR2 is FQNEAQ (reference sequence). V lost 5 bases and J lost 8; bases outside the gene matches: 10. The CDR3 is 16 residues long. CDR3: CASSPTSGGPSDEQFF. The CDR3 nucleotides are TGTGCCAGCAGCCCTACTAGCGGGGGGCCGTCGGATGAGCAGTTCTTC.

The rearrangement links TRBV6-5 to TRBJ2-7; 7 positions agree with TRBD2. This CDR3 has 15 amino acids. In germline, CDR1 is MNHEY, CDR2 SVGAGI. V was clipped by 2 bases and J by 4 bases; unmatched bases: 8. DNA of the CDR3: TGTGCCAGCAGTTACGGGGCGGGAGAACCGTACGAGCAGTACTTC. It encodes CASSYGAGEPYEQYF.

This chain links TRBV9 with TRBJ1-2, with D possibly TRBD1 on 6 matching bases. This CDR3 contains 15 residues. Germline V CDR1 and CDR2: SGDLS, YYNGEE. Trimming left V 3 bases short and J 2 bases short, with 14 bases between. DNA of the CDR3: TGTGCCAGCAGCGCGGGGGAGGGGGGGAACTATGGCTACACCTTC. Translated: CASSAGEGGNYGYTF. The full variable domain, completed using reference TRBV9 and TRBJ1-2, is DSGVTQTPKHLITATGQRVTLRCSPRSGDLSVYWYQQSLDQGLQFLIQYYNGEERAKGNILERFSAQQFPDLHSELNLSSLELGDSALYFCASSAGEGGNYGYTFGSGTRLTVV.

This clone was counted between two and nine times. V and J are TRBV7-3 and TRBJ2-2; 9 bases line up with TRBD1. The CDR3 spans 14 residues. CDR1 and CDR2 (germline): SGHTA, FQGTGA. Trimming removed 6 bases from V and 5 bases from J; junction bases left unmatched: 4. The CDR3: CASSRDRDTGELFF. CDR3 coding DNA: TGTGCCAGCAGTCGGGACAGGGATACCGGGGAGCTGTTTTTT.

The rearrangement links TRBV11-3 to TRBJ2-3; a possible D gene is TRBD1 (5 bases). V lost 5 bases and J 3 bases, leaving 18 bases between the germline ends. There are 16 residues in the CDR3. Germline V gene lookup returns CDR1 SGHNT and CDR2 YENEEA. The CDR3 protein is CASSPGKTEPTDTQYF. The CDR3 nucleotides are TGTGCCAGCAGCCCAGGGAAAACCGAACCTACAGATACGCAGTATTTT.

This chain connects TRBV5-1 to TRBJ2-3; the match to TRBD1 covers 8 bases. The V gene end was trimmed by 0 bases and the J gene end by 2 bases; junction bases not matched to a gene: 5. This CDR3 spans 16 amino acids. Germline lookup yields CDR1 SGHRS and CDR2 YFSETQ. CDR3 coding DNA: TGCGCCAGCAGCTTGGGTTGGACAGGGCTCACAGATACGCAGTATTTT. It yields the protein CASSLGWTGLTDTQYF.

This clone was found once. CDR3 in amino acids: CASSKALQGVHGYTF. In DNA, the CDR3 is TGTGCCAGCAGTAAAGCCCTGCAAGGGGTCCATGGCTACACCTTC. J is TRBJ1-2 and V is TRBV6-6; weak D call: TRBD1 (5 bases). The CDR3 is made up of 15 amino acids. Germline V gene sequence: CDR1 MNHNY, CDR2 SVGAGI (reference sequence). V lost 5 bases, J lost 6 bases, and 19 bases lay in between.

This sequence joins TRBV7-9 and TRBJ2-3; 8 bases align to TRBD1. Trimming removed 5 bases from V and 1 base from J; junction bases left unmatched: 5. The CDR3 length is 15 residues. The V gene's germline CDR1 is SEHNR and CDR2 FQNEAQ (reference sequence). The CDR3 loop is CASSPGTGGTDTQYF. The CDR3 region has the DNA TGTGCCAGCAGCCCCGGGACAGGCGGCACAGATACGCAGTATTTT. The full variable domain, with the rest looked up from reference TRBV7-9 and TRBJ2-3, is DTGVSQNPRHKITKRGQNVTFRCDPISEHNRLYWYRQTLGQGPEFLTYFQNEAQLEKSRLLSDRFSAERPKGSFSTLEIQRTEQGDSAMYLCASSPGTGGTDTQYFGPGTRLTVL.

CDR3 bases: TGTGCCAGCAGCTTAACGTTGACAGCACACACAGATACGCAGTATTTT. Protein: CASSLTLTAHTDTQYF. This chain uses TRBV5-5 with TRBJ2-3, with a possible D match to TRBD1 (5 bases). Trimming removed 2 bases from V and 2 bases from J, with 15 bases in between. The length of the CDR3 is 16 residues. The germline gives CDR1 SGHKS, CDR2 YYEKEE (reference sequence). The whole variable domain, filled in from reference TRBV5-5 and TRBJ2-3, reads DAGVTQSPTHLIKTRGQQVTLRCSPISGHKSVSWYQQVLGQGPQFIFQYYEKEERGRGNFPDRFSARQFPNYSSELNVNALLLGDSALYLCASSLTLTAHTDTQYFGPGTRLTVL.

The chain joins TRBV19 to TRBJ1-2, with D possibly matching TRBD1 (6 bases). The CDR3 is 15 residues long. Germline V gene data show CDR1 as LNHDA and CDR2 as SQIVND (reference sequence). The ends were cut back, 5 bases at V and 3 bases at J, with 16 bases in the middle. CDR3 in amino acids: CASSAAGAWDYGYTF. CDR3 DNA sequence: TGTGCCAGTAGTGCAGCAGGGGCTTGGGACTATGGCTACACCTTC.

The chain carries TRBV4-1 and TRBJ1-1, with D possibly TRBD1 on 5 matching bases. The V gene's germline CDR1 is MGHRA and CDR2 YSYEKL. This CDR3 region has 14 residues. V lost 6 bases to trimming and J lost 3 bases, with 14 bases between them. The DNA for the CDR3 is TGCGCCAGCAGAACCGGGCAGGGCGACACTGAAGCTTTCTTT. This gives the protein CASRTGQGDTEAFF.

This clone was detected once. V is TRBV13 and J is TRBJ2-3; possible D gene TRBD1, 5 bases. Germline V gives CDR1 PRHDT, CDR2 FYEKMQ (reference sequence). The CDR3 is 15 residues long. Trimming left V 5 bases short and J 6 bases short, with 18 bases between. The CDR3 loop reads CASSRTGKGRDTQYF. In nucleotides, the CDR3 is TGTGCCAGCAGCCGTACAGGCAAGGGCCGGGATACGCAGTATTTT.